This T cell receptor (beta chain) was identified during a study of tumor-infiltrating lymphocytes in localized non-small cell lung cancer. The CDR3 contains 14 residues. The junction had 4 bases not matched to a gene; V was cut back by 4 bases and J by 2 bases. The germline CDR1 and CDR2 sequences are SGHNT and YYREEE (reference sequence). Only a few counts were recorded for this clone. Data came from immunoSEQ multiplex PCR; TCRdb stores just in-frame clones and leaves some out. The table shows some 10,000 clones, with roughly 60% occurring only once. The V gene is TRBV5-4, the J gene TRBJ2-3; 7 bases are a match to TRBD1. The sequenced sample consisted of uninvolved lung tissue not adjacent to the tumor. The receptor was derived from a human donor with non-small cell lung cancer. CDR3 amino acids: CASSHDRDTDTQYF. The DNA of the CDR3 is TGTGCCAGCAGCCATGACAGGGACACAGATACGCAGTATTTT.